This T cell receptor (beta chain) stems from a study of cytomegalovirus exposure and HLA in healthy donors. Per germline, CDR1 MGHDK and CDR2 SYGVNS. V lost 5 bases, J lost 2 bases, and 10 bases lay in between. The CDR3 length is 14 residues. PCR was performed using 60 Vbeta and 13 Jbeta primers. TCRdb keeps only in-frame clones here, not all; method: immunoSEQ multiplex PCR. Of roughly 230,000 clones in the sample, roughly 78% were seen once. The sequence was collected from a boy between 10 and 17 years old in good health and CMV-seronegative. The gene calls are TRBV25-1 and TRBJ1-3, with TRBD1 as a possible D gene (5 bases). Sample: PBMCs. Here the CDR3 reads CASSRQPPGNTIYF. Written as DNA, the CDR3 is TGTGCCAGCAGTAGACAGCCTCCTGGAAACACCATATATTTT.